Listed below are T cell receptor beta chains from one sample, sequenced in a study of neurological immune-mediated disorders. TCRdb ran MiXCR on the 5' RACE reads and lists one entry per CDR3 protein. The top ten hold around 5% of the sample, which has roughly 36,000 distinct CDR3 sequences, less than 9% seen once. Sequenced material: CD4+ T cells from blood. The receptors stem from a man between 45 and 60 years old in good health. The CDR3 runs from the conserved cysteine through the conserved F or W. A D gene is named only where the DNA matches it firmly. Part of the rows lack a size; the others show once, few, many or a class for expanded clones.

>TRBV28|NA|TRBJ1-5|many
CASRPRPGVTLYSNQPQHF
TGTGCCAGCAGGCCGCGCCCCGGGGTTACACTTTATAGCAATCAGCCCCAGCATTTT
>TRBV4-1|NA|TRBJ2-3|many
CASSQDQLPARKQYF
TGCGCCAGCAGCCAAGATCAGTTACCGGCACGAAAGCAGTATTTT
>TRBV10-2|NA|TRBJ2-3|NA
CASSESWGLGTDTQYF
TGCGCCAGCAGTGAGTCGTGGGGCTTGGGCACAGATACGCAGTATTTT
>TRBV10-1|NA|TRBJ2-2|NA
CASWGGGRHRGAVFF
NA
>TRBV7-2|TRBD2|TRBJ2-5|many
CASSFSGRRSETQYF
TGTGCCAGCAGCTTTAGCGGGAGGAGGAGTGAGACCCAGTACTTC
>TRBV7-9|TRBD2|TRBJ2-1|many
CASSTRGLAVRDEQFF
TGTGCCAGCAGCACGAGAGGACTAGCGGTTAGGGATGAGCAGTTCTTC
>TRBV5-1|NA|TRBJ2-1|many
CASRGLVAEGEQFF
TGCGCCAGCAGGGGGTTGGTAGCCGAGGGTGAGCAGTTCTTC
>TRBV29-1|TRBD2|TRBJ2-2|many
CSVKKGLAGDTGELFF
TGCAGCGTCAAAAAAGGACTAGCGGGAGATACCGGGGAGCTGTTTTTT
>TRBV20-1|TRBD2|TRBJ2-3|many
CSALGGNTDTQYF
TGCAGTGCTCTCGGGGGGAACACAGATACGCAGTATTTT
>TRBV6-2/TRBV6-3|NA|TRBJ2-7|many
CASGQGYEQYF
TGTGCCAGCGGGCAGGGCTACGAGCAGTACTTC
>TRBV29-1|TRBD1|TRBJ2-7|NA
CSVVGTEPYEQYF
TGCAGCGTTGTAGGGACAGAGCCCTACGAGCAGTACTTC
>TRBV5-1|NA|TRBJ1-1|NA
CASSFGGFSEAFF
TGCGCCAGCAGCTTCGGCGGGTTCTCTGAAGCTTTCTTT
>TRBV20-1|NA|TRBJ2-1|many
CSARDFPEQFF
TGCAGTGCCCGGGACTTTCCTGAGCAGTTCTTC
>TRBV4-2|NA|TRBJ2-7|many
CASSQDVAYRVRDEQYF
TGTGCCAGCAGCCAAGATGTGGCGTACAGGGTCAGGGACGAGCAGTACTTC
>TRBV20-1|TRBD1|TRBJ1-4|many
CSAPRDRGEKLFF
TGCAGTGCCCCCCGTGACAGGGGTGAAAAACTGTTTTTT
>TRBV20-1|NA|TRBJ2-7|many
CSARRQGAYLSYEQYF
TGCAGTGCTAGACGTCAAGGGGCCTATCTCTCCTACGAGCAGTACTTC
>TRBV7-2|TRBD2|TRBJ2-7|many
CASSSSGSSYEQYF
TGTGCCAGCAGCTCTAGCGGGAGTTCCTACGAGCAGTACTTC
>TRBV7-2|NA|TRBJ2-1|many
CASSILGSGIYNEQFF
TGTGCCAGCAGCATCCTTGGTAGTGGGATTTACAATGAGCAGTTCTTC
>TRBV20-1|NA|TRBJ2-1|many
CSARRLGSYNEQFF
TGCAGTGCTAGAAGACTAGGATCCTACAATGAGCAGTTCTTC
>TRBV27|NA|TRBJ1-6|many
CASRPPGGLRGSPLHF
TGTGCCAGCCGACCCCCCGGCGGTCTTCGGGGTTCACCCCTCCACTTT
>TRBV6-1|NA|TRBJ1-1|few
CASSEAGLGNTEAFF
TGTGCCAGCAGTGAAGCGGGGCTCGGGAACACTGAAGCTTTCTTT
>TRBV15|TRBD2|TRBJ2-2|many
CATSLRGSGRAHTGELFF
TGTGCCACCAGCCTTCGGGGTAGCGGGAGGGCCCACACCGGGGAGCTGTTTTTT
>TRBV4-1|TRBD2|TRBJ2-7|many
CASSLQTSGSYEQYF
TGCGCCAGCAGCCTCCAGACTAGCGGCTCCTACGAGCAGTACTTC
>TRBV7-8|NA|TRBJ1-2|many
CASSNEVNYGYTF
TGTGCCAGCAGTAATGAGGTGAACTATGGCTACACCTTC
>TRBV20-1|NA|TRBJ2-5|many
CSARDFRGAETQYF
TGCAGTGCTAGAGATTTCCGGGGGGCAGAGACCCAGTACTTC
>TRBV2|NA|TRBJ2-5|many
CASRFPDSQETQYF
TGTGCCAGCAGATTTCCGGACAGCCAAGAGACCCAGTACTTC
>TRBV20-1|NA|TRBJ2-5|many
CSARDLREPQETQYF
TGCAGTGCTAGAGATTTGAGGGAGCCCCAAGAGACCCAGTACTTC
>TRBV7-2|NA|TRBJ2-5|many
CASSLGRTETQYF
TGTGCCAGCAGCTTAGGCCGTACAGAGACCCAGTACTTC
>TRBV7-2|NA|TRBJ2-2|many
CASRISRRAFPGELFF
TGTGCCAGCAGAATTAGCAGGAGGGCCTTTCCCGGGGAGCTGTTTTTT
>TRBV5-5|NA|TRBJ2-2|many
CASSISWGNTGELFF
TGTGCCAGCAGCATTTCCTGGGGGAACACCGGGGAGCTGTTTTTT
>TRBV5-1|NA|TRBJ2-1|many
CASSLETSNEQFF
TGCGCCAGCAGCTTGGAGACTAGTAATGAGCAGTTCTTC
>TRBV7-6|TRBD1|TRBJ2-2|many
CASSSRGRNGELFF
TGTGCCAGCAGCTCAAGGGGGCGCAACGGGGAGCTGTTTTTT
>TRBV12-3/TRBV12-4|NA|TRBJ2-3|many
CASIMRASDTQYF
TGTGCCAGCATCATGAGGGCCTCAGATACGCAGTATTTT
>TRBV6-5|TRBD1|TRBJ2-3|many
CASSYSGQGRSVYTDTQYF
TGTGCCAGCAGTTACTCTGGACAGGGGCGAAGTGTCTACACAGATACGCAGTATTTT
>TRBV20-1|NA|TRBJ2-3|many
CSAGGSRSQYF
TGCAGTGCTGGGGGTAGTAGATCGCAGTATTTT
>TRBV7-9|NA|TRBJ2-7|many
CASSLQGKYEQYF
TGTGCCAGCAGCTTACAGGGGAAATACGAGCAGTACTTC
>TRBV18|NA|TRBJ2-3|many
CASSRTRRDTQYF
TGTGCCAGCTCGCGGACTCGCAGAGATACGCAGTATTTT
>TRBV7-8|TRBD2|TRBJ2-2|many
CASSFNLAGKTGELFF
TGTGCCAGCAGCTTCAACCTAGCGGGAAAAACCGGGGAGCTGTTTTTT
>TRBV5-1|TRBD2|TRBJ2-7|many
CASSLVAGTIFYEQYF
TGCGCCAGCAGCTTGGTTGCGGGGACTATCTTCTACGAGCAGTACTTC
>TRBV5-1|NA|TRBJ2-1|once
CTSSLERADNEQFF
TGCACCAGCAGCTTGGAAAGGGCCGACAATGAGCAGTTCTTC
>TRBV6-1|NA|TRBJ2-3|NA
CASSEGRDTQYF
TGTGCCAGCAGTGAAGGCAGGGATACGCAGTATTTT
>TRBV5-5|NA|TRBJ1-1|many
CASSLRGREQVSKGEAFF
TGTGCCAGCAGCTTGAGAGGACGGGAGCAGGTCTCTAAGGGTGAAGCTTTCTTT
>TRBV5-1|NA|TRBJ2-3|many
CASWHGPSSTDTQYF
TGCGCCAGCTGGCATGGCCCCTCTAGCACAGATACGCAGTATTTT
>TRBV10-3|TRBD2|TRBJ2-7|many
CAISARGWEQYF
TGTGCCATCAGTGCGCGGGGGTGGGAGCAGTACTTC
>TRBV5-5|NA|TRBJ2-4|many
CASSLPGGLAVAKNIQYF
TGTGCCAGCAGCTTGCCGGGGGGCCTAGCCGTAGCCAAAAACATTCAGTACTTC
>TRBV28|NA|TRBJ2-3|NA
CASSGQEDTQYF
TGTGCCAGCAGCGGACAAGAAGATACGCAGTATTTT
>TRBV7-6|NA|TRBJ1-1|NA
CASSPMTVNTEAFF
TGTGCCAGCAGCCCGATGACAGTGAACACTGAAGCTTTCTTT